A selection of T cell receptor beta chains follows, all from one sample in a study of blood T cell repertoires in COVID-19. Libraries were prepared by immunoSEQ multiplex PCR; TCRdb keeps only in-frame clonotypes and omits some of them. The table includes some 110,000 clones, around 83% detected once. The specimen was PBMCs or T cells enriched from blood (not recorded which). These TCRs come from a woman aged 25 to 39 who had recovered from COVID-19. Both conserved end residues are part of each CDR3. The order of the fields is V gene, clone size, D gene, J gene, CDR3 protein, CDR3 DNA. D genes are given only for firm matches. Clone size is not always given. Where it is, it says once, few, many or a class for expanded clones.

V: TRBV30
size: -
D: -
J: TRBJ1-1
CDR3: CASQSRMATEAFF
DNA: TGTGCCTCCCAATCCCGAATGGCCACTGAAGCTTTCTTT

V: TRBV6-2/TRBV6-3
size: -
D: TRBD2
J: TRBJ2-7
CDR3: CASSYSASGSSEQYF
DNA: TGTGCCAGCAGTTACTCCGCTAGCGGGAGCTCCGAGCAGTACTTC

V: TRBV27
size: -
D: TRBD1
J: TRBJ1-1
CDR3: CASSPQRQGSTEAFF
DNA: TGTGCCAGCAGTCCCCAACGACAGGGGTCCACTGAAGCTTTCTTT

V: TRBV3-1/TRBV3-2
size: -
D: TRBD2
J: TRBJ2-3
CDR3: CASSHSGLAGPDTQYF
DNA: TGTGCCAGCAGCCATTCCGGACTAGCGGGTCCAGATACGCAGTATTTT

V: TRBV27
size: -
D: TRBD2
J: TRBJ2-7
CDR3: CASSLSGSSGESMGEQYF
DNA: TGTGCCAGCAGTTTATCCGGGTCTAGCGGGGAGTCTATGGGCGAGCAGTACTTC

V: TRBV11-2
size: -
D: -
J: TRBJ2-7
CDR3: CASSRGWVNEQYF
DNA: TGTGCCAGCAGCCGAGGGTGGGTGAACGAGCAGTACTTC

V: TRBV24-1
size: -
D: TRBD2
J: TRBJ2-3
CDR3: CATSDGRATDTQYF
DNA: TGTGCCACCAGTGATGGGAGGGCCACAGATACGCAGTATTTT

V: TRBV10-2
size: -
D: TRBD2
J: TRBJ2-7
CDR3: CASSEGLALYEQYF
DNA: TGCGCCAGCAGTGAGGGACTAGCCCTCTACGAGCAGTACTTC

V: TRBV28
size: -
D: TRBD2
J: TRBJ2-2
CDR3: CASSLMLAGVTGELFF
DNA: TGTGCCAGCAGTTTAATGCTAGCGGGAGTGACCGGGGAGCTGTTTTTT

V: TRBV7-2
size: -
D: -
J: TRBJ2-5
CDR3: CASSLVGQGSETQYF
DNA: TGTGCCAGCAGCTTAGTGGGGCAGGGGTCAGAGACCCAGTACTTC

V: TRBV6-1
size: -
D: -
J: TRBJ1-4
CDR3: CASSDRGLSEKLFF
DNA: TGTGCCAGCAGTGACCGGGGACTTAGTGAAAAACTGTTTTTT

V: TRBV3-1/TRBV3-2
size: -
D: -
J: TRBJ2-7
CDR3: CASSQVAGPLSYEQYF
DNA: TGTGCCAGCAGCCAAGTGGCGGGGCCACTCTCCTACGAGCAGTACTTC

V: TRBV2
size: -
D: -
J: TRBJ1-2
CDR3: CASMGGWYGYTF
DNA: TGTGCCAGCATGGGGGGATGGTATGGCTACACCTTC

V: TRBV3-1/TRBV3-2
size: -
D: -
J: TRBJ2-1
CDR3: CASSQGVRRDSPFF
DNA: TGTGCCAGCAGCCAGGGGGTTCGGCGGGACTCCCCGTTCTTC

V: TRBV9
size: -
D: -
J: TRBJ1-1
CDR3: CASSAKGSTEAFF
DNA: TGTGCCAGCAGCGCTAAAGGGAGCACTGAAGCTTTCTTT

V: TRBV6-5
size: -
D: -
J: TRBJ2-1
CDR3: CASSPIGTGNNEQFF
DNA: TGTGCCAGCAGTCCGATCGGGACTGGAAACAATGAGCAGTTCTTC

V: TRBV25-1
size: -
D: -
J: TRBJ2-7
CDR3: CASGVGGIIYEQYF
DNA: TGTGCCAGCGGCGTGGGGGGTATAATCTACGAGCAGTACTTC

V: TRBV7-9
size: few
D: -
J: TRBJ2-7
CDR3: CASSPSISYEQYF
DNA: TGTGCCAGCAGCCCGTCGATTAGCTACGAGCAGTACTTC

V: TRBV6-4
size: -
D: TRBD2
J: TRBJ2-3
CDR3: CASSQLAGGHTDTQYF
DNA: TGTGCCAGCAGCCAACTAGCGGGAGGCCACACAGATACGCAGTATTTT

V: TRBV7-2
size: -
D: TRBD2
J: TRBJ2-3
CDR3: CASTLTGGADTQYF
DNA: TGTGCCAGCACCCTTACGGGGGGGGCAGATACGCAGTATTTT

V: TRBV6-2/TRBV6-3
size: -
D: -
J: TRBJ2-2
CDR3: CASSYESIFRGTGELFF
DNA: TGTGCCAGCAGTTACGAGTCAATATTTCGGGGCACCGGGGAGCTGTTTTTT

V: TRBV28
size: -
D: -
J: TRBJ2-1
CDR3: CASSLFYLDDNEQFF
DNA: TGTGCCAGCAGTTTATTTTACCTAGATGACAATGAGCAGTTCTTC

V: TRBV2
size: -
D: TRBD1
J: TRBJ2-4
CDR3: CASRTGWENIQYF
DNA: TGTGCCAGCAGGACAGGGTGGGAAAACATTCAGTACTTC

V: TRBV4-3
size: -
D: -
J: TRBJ2-7
CDR3: CASSTVAGYEQYF
DNA: TGCGCCAGCAGCACAGTCGCAGGTTACGAGCAGTACTTC

V: TRBV5-1
size: few
D: -
J: TRBJ1-1
CDR3: CASSLGVSKEREAFF
DNA: TGCGCCAGCAGCTTGGGTGTGTCCAAGGAGCGTGAAGCTTTCTTT

V: TRBV6-4
size: few
D: -
J: TRBJ1-1
CDR3: CASSDSPRDSDTEAFF
DNA: TGTGCCAGCAGTGACTCTCCCCGGGATTCGGACACTGAAGCTTTCTTT

V: TRBV29-1
size: once
D: -
J: TRBJ2-2
CDR3: CSTSTPTGELFF
DNA: TGCAGCACATCAACCCCCACCGGGGAGCTGTTTTTT

V: TRBV5-1
size: -
D: -
J: TRBJ1-3
CDR3: CASSLGTNSGNTIYF
DNA: TGCGCCAGCAGCTTGGGGACAAACTCTGGAAACACCATATATTTT

V: TRBV24-1
size: -
D: TRBD1
J: TRBJ1-5
CDR3: CATSDTTGGGNQPQHF
DNA: TGTGCCACCAGTGACACGACAGGGGGCGGCAATCAGCCCCAGCATTTT

V: TRBV18
size: -
D: TRBD1
J: TRBJ1-6
CDR3: CASSQDRGNTGNSPLHF
DNA: TGTGCCAGCTCACAGGACAGGGGGAATACCGGTAATTCACCCCTCCACTTT

V: TRBV25-1
size: once
D: -
J: TRBJ1-1
CDR3: CASSGRPDRIPEAFF
DNA: TGTGCCAGCAGCGGGAGGCCGGACCGGATTCCTGAAGCTTTCTTT

V: TRBV7-2
size: -
D: -
J: TRBJ1-6
CDR3: CASSLDAGPSVSPLHF
DNA: TGTGCCAGCAGCTTAGACGCTGGGCCATCAGTCTCACCCCTCCACTTT

V: TRBV30
size: -
D: -
J: TRBJ2-2
CDR3: CAWNRGGLDTGELFF
DNA: TGTGCCTGGAATAGGGGGGGCTTGGATACCGGGGAGCTGTTTTTT

V: TRBV11-2
size: once
D: TRBD1
J: TRBJ2-5
CDR3: CASSTRQGYQETQYF
DNA: TGTGCCAGCAGCACCAGACAGGGGTACCAAGAGACCCAGTACTTC

V: TRBV28
size: -
D: TRBD2
J: TRBJ2-7
CDR3: CASSPGTSGAYEQYF
DNA: TGTGCCAGCAGCCCCGGGACTAGCGGCGCCTACGAGCAGTACTTC

V: TRBV27
size: once
D: -
J: TRBJ1-1
CDR3: CASSSRQQNTEAFF
DNA: TGTGCCAGCAGTTCTAGACAGCAGAACACTGAAGCTTTCTTT

V: TRBV7-8
size: -
D: -
J: TRBJ2-7
CDR3: CASSLAPSVPYEQYF
DNA: TGTGCCAGCAGCTTAGCCCCTAGCGTTCCCTACGAGCAGTACTTC

V: TRBV11-3
size: -
D: -
J: TRBJ2-2
CDR3: CASRHTGYTGELFF
DNA: TGTGCCAGCCGCCACACAGGGTACACCGGGGAGCTGTTTTTT

V: TRBV4-3
size: -
D: -
J: TRBJ2-3
CDR3: CASSQSPFAGTSTDTQYF
DNA: TGCGCCAGCAGCCAATCGCCTTTTGCCGGGACTAGCACAGATACGCAGTATTTT

V: TRBV27
size: few
D: TRBD1
J: TRBJ1-1
CDR3: CASSHKGTGVGTEAFF
DNA: TGTGCCAGCAGCCACAAAGGGACAGGGGTGGGCACTGAAGCTTTCTTT

V: TRBV29-1
size: once
D: -
J: TRBJ2-7
CDR3: CSATRRGRYEQYF
DNA: TGCAGCGCCACCCGCAGGGGTCGCTACGAGCAGTACTTC

V: TRBV28
size: -
D: TRBD2
J: TRBJ2-5
CDR3: CASSFYSGKVETQYF
DNA: TGTGCCAGCAGTTTTTATAGCGGGAAGGTGGAGACCCAGTACTTC

V: TRBV14
size: -
D: TRBD2
J: TRBJ2-7
CDR3: CASSPRIAGGSNEQYF
DNA: TGTGCCAGCAGCCCCAGGATAGCGGGAGGTTCTAACGAGCAGTACTTC

V: TRBV7-8
size: -
D: -
J: TRBJ1-1
CDR3: CASSDRVWNTEAFF
DNA: TGTGCCAGCAGCGACAGAGTTTGGAACACTGAAGCTTTCTTT

V: TRBV21-1
size: -
D: -
J: TRBJ1-3
CDR3: CASSKGGQSGNTIYF
DNA: TGTGCCAGCAGCAAAGGGGGACAGTCTGGAAACACCATATATTTT